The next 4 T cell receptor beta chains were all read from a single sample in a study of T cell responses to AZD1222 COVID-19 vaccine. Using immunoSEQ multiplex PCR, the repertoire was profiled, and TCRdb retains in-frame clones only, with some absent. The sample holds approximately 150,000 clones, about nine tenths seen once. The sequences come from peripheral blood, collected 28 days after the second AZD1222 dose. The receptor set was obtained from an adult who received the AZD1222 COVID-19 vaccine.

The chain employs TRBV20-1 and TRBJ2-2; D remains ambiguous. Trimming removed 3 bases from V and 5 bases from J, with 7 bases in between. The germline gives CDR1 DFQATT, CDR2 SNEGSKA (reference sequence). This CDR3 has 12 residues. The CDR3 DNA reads TGCAGTGCTAGTCTGCGAACCGGGGAGCTGTTTTTT. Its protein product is CSASLRTGELFF.

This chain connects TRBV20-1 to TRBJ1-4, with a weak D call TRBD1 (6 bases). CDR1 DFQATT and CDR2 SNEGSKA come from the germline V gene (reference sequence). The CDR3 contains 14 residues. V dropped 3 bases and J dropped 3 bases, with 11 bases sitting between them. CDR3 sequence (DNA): TGCAGTGCTAGTACAGGGCTACCTAATGAAAAACTGTTTTTT. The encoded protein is CSASTGLPNEKLFF.

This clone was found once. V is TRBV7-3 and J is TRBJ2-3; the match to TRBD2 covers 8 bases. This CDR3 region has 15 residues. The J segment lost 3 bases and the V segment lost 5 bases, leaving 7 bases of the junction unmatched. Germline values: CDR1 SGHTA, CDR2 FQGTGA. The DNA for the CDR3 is TGTGCCAGCAGCATGAGCGGGGGTGGTACAGATACGCAGTATTTT. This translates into CASSMSGGGTDTQYF.

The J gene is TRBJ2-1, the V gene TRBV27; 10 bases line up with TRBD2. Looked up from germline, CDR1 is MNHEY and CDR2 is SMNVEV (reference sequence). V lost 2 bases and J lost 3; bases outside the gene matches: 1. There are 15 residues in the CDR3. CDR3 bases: TGTGCCAGCAGTTTAAGGACTAGCGGCTACAATGAGCAGTTCTTC. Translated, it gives CASSLRTSGYNEQFF.